This T cell receptor beta chain was sequenced for a study of T cells after yellow fever vaccination. This clonotype occurred many times. Its antigen is still unknown. This CDR3 contains 17 residues. The germline gives CDR1 KGHSH, CDR2 LQKENI. V gave up 5 bases and J gave up 0 bases; unmatched junction bases: 11. A process of 5'RACE template switching, which added a universal primer site and UMIs, was used to make TCR cDNA. TCRdb passed the 5' RACE reads through MiXCR, listing each CDR3 protein once. The sample shows hundreds of thousands of distinct CDR3 sequences, roughly 4% of them seen only once. Study findings and constraints: Though it reached lower strength, the secondary response hit its peak faster, day 5 versus 15.

Sequences were derived from PBMCs, sampled on the day of the yellow fever booster vaccination. This receptor was taken from a man between 18 and 35 years old who received the YFV17D yellow fever vaccine. This chain links TRBV18 with TRBJ2-3; 7 positions match TRBD2. The CDR3 loop is CASSSLERGYSTDTQYF. The DNA of the CDR3 is TGTGCCAGCTCATCCCTAGAGCGGGGATATAGCACAGATACGCAGTATTTT.